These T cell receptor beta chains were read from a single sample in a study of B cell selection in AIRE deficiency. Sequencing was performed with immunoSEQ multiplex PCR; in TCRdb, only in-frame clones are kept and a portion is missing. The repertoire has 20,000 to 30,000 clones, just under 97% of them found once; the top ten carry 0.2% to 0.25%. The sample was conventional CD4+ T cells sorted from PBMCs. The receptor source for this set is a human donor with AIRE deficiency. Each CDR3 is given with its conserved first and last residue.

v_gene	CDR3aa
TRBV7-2	CASSARDLAYEQYF
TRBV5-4	CASSSPTGSETQYF
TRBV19	CASRRETNTIYF
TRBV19	CASRYSTSGIYEQYF
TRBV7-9	CASNRPGGAVNYGYTF
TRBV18	CASSPLTRGAIGYTF
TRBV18	CASSPTGNLYNEQFF
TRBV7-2	CASSLDRKEKLFF
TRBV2	CASRGELPTRGTDTQYF
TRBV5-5	CASSSLRGYSGANVLTF
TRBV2	CASRTGVFSPLHF
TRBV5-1	CASSLSGPANTGELFF
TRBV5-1	CASSNGDTGANVLTF
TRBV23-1	CASSHCWRKTVF
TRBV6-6	CASSPDPRVKEQYF
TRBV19	CASSMGLGRGQPQHF
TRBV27	CASSFGLETGTQYF
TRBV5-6	CASSRDNQPQHF
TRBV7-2	CASSLAHYRLTPGLANNEQFF
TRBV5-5	CASSLDRGTYYEQYF
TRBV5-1	CASSLGRVNEQFF
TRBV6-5	CASSREGAGFYEQYF
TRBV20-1	CSPTRSNEQFF
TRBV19	CASSINRRSYEQYF
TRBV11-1	CASSRTDYGYTF
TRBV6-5	CASSLQSAGGPEQYF
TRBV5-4	CASTPRGSTGELFF
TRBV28	CASKRGMNTEAFF
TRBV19	CASSRGRATEAFF
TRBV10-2	CASSVTAGVGHEQYF
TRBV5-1	CASSLARGPANTGELFF
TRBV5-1	CASSLSRTGGDTDTQYF
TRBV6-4	CASSRERDQPQHF
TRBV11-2	CASSLETGVSYEQYF
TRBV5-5	CASSYPGLAGGDTQYF
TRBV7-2	CASSQQGADGELFF
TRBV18	CASSPKNLPTGGNYGYTF
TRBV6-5	CASSYSGVKGNEQYF
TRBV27	CASRKREGYEQYF
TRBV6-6	CASSSYSGIFSYEQYF
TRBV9	CASSVGGRGPQETQYF
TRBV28	CASSLSGGPYEQYF
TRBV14	CASSQPGGIPYEQYF
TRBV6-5	CASSSGQGSEAFF
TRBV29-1	CSVVLVVGSSSDEQFF
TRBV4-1	CASSQDWTGSGTEAFF
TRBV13	CASSRLGGNTGELFF
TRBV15	CATSRDGQGNTEAFF
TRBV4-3	CASSLRGGETGNDRPEETQYF